This entry is about one T cell receptor (beta chain). TCRdb's copy holds only in-frame clones and misses some; the assay was immunoSEQ multiplex PCR. The repertoire consists of some 400,000 clones, with roughly 94% occurring once and the leading ten covering 0.015% to 0.02%. This specimen belongs to a study of shared T cell receptors in the human thymus. Germline V CDR1 and CDR2: MDHEN, SYDVKM. V was clipped by 4 bases and J by 7 bases, with 11 bases between them. The CDR3 totals 13 residues. The TCR comes from a human donor. Sequenced: thymocytes. The genes are TRBV28 and TRBJ1-5; D is unclear. The CDR3 reads CASSWPPYQPQHF. DNA of the CDR3: TGTGCCAGCAGTTGGCCGCCTTACCAGCCCCAGCATTTT. Full variable domain (missing parts from reference TRBV28 and TRBJ1-5): DVKVTQSSRYLVKRTGEKVFLECVQDMDHENMFWYRQDPGLGLRLIYFSYDVKMKEKGDIPEGYSVSREKKERFSLILESASTNQTSMYLCASSWPPYQPQHFGDGTRLSIL.